This TCR beta chain emerged from a study of T cell repertoires in cytomegalovirus infection. Study information: In the study, CMV epitopes included recently identified HLA-C-restricted and well-studied HLA-B-restricted ones. Public TCR beta signatures marked donors with CMV infection and the matching HLA.

Study results and limitations: It was HLA-C-restricted CMV-specific TCR beta clonotypes that dominated the response ex vivo.

MiXCR was run by TCRdb on the reads, yielding one entry per CDR3 protein. The data contain roughly 860,000 distinct CDR3 sequences, 30% to 35% of them singletons. This clonotype was observed at least ten times. Antigen unknown. The CDR3 has 16 residues. V was shortened by 6 bases and J by 4 bases, with 22 bases between the two germline ends. Germline CDR1 is MNHEY and CDR2 is SMNVEV (reference sequence). The TCR comes from a human donor in good health (CMV status not recorded). Some clones in this sample may be carry-over from other donors' samples. The rearrangement links TRBV27 to TRBJ2-7; D might be TRBD1 or TRBD2, each matching 5 bases. The sequencing here drew on cultured CD8+ T cells from PBMCs, taken from culture after CMV antigen stimulation. CDR3 coding DNA: TGTGCCAGCAGCCACATACAGTCATCCGGGGCTTACGAGCAGTACTTC. This encodes CASSHIQSSGAYEQYF.